This T cell receptor (beta chain) was found in a study of blood T cell repertoires in COVID-19. Background on the study: Sources were T cells, B-cell-depleted T cells, or PBMCs; the material itself was cDNA or gDNA.

The V gene lost 2 bases and the J gene lost 5 bases, with 9 bases spanning the gap. Germline V lookup: CDR1 KGHSH, CDR2 LQKENI. The CDR3 loop spans 14 amino acids. The study recruited people aged about 18 to 95 years across more than 20 US areas. Authors' analysis steps: By means of reference gene primer amplification, nucleated cell counts were estimated. Using immunoSEQ multiplex PCR, the repertoire was profiled, and TCRdb retains in-frame clones only, with some absent. For V, J and clone size, that table is used; D and trimming come from the DNA. Of approximately 350,000 clones in the sample, 80% to 90% are singletons; the top ten hold about 1%.

The sample taken for sequencing was PBMCs or T cells enriched from blood (not recorded which). The origin of this receptor is a man aged 18 to 30 who had recovered from COVID-19. This rearrangement joins TRBV18 to TRBJ2-2; a weak D match, TRBD1 (5 bases). The CDR3 bases are TGTGCCAGCTCACCAGGACGACAGACCGGGGAGCTGTTTTTT. Amino acids: CASSPGRQTGELFF.